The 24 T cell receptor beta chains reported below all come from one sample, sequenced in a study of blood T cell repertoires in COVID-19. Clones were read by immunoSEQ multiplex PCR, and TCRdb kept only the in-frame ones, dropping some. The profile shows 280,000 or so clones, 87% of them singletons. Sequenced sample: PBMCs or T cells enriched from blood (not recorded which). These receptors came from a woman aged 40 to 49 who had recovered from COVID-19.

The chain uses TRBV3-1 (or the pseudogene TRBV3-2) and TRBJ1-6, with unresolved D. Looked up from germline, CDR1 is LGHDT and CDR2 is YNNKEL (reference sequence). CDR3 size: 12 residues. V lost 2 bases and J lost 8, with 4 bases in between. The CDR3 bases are TGTGCCAGCAGCCAAACTGATTCACCCCTCCACTTT. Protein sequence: CASSQTDSPLHF.

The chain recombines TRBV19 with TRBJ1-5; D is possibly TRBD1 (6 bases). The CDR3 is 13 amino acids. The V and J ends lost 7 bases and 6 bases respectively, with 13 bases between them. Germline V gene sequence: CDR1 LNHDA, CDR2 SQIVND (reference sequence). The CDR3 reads CASTPDSPQPQHF. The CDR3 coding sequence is TGTGCCAGTACCCCGGACAGTCCTCAGCCCCAGCATTTT. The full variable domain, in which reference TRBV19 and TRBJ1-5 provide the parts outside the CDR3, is DGGITQSPKYLFRKEGQNVTLSCEQNLNHDAMYWYRQDPGQGLRLIYYSQIVNDFQKGDIAEGYSVSREKKESFPLTVTSAQKNPTAFYLCASTPDSPQPQHFGDGTRLSIL.

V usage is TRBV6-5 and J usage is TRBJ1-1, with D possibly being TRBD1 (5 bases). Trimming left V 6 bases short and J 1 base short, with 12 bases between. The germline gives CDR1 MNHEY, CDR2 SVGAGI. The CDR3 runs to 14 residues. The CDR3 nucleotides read TGTGCCAGCAGCTTAGAAGGGGCGAACACTGAAGCTTTCTTT. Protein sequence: CASSLEGANTEAFF.

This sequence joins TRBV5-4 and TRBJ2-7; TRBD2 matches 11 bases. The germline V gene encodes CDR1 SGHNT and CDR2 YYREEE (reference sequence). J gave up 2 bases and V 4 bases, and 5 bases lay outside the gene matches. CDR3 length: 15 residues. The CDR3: CASSNPTSGTYEQYF. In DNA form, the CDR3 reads TGTGCCAGCAGCAACCCGACTAGCGGGACCTACGAGCAGTACTTC.

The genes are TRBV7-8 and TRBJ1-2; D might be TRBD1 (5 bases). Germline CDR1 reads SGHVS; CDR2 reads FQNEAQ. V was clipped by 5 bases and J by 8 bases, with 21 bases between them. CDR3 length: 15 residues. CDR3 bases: TGTGCCAGCAGCGTCTATTCACAGGATAGCCGAGGCTACACCTTC. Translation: CASSVYSQDSRGYTF.

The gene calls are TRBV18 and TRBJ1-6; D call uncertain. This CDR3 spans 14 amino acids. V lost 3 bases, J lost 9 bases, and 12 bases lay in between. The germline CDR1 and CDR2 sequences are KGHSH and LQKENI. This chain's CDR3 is CASSPGVEGSPLHF. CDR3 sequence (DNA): TGTGCCAGCTCACCCGGAGTTGAGGGTTCACCCCTCCACTTT.

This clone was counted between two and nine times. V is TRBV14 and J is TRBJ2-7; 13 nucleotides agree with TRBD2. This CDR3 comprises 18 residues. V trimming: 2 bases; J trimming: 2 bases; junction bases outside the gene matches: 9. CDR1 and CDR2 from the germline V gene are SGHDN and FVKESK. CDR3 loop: CASSQIRTSGRVPYEQYF. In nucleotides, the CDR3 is TGTGCCAGCAGCCAAATCAGGACTAGCGGGAGAGTTCCCTACGAGCAGTACTTC.

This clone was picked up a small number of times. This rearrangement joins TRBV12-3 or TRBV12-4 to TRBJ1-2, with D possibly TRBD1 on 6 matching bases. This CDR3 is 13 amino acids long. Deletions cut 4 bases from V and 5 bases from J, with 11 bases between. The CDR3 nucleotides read TGTGCCAGCAGTTCCGGACAGCTGTATGGCTACACCTTC. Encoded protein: CASSSGQLYGYTF.

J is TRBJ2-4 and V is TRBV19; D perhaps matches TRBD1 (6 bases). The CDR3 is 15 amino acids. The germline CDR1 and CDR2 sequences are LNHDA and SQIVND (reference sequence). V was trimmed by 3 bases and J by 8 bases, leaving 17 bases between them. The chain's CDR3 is CASSIMATGSDIQYF. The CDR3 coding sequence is TGTGCCAGTAGTATTATGGCGACAGGATCGGACATTCAGTACTTC.

The CDR3 protein is CASSGGLASYNEQFF. CDR3 sequence (DNA): TGTGCCAGCAGTGGGGGACTAGCGTCCTACAATGAGCAGTTCTTC. The J gene is TRBJ2-1, the V gene TRBV2, with 10 bases that match TRBD2. The junction had 1 base not matched to a gene; V was cut back by 4 bases and J by 1 base. CDR3 length equals 15 residues. CDR1 and CDR2 from the germline V gene are SNHLY and FYNNEI.

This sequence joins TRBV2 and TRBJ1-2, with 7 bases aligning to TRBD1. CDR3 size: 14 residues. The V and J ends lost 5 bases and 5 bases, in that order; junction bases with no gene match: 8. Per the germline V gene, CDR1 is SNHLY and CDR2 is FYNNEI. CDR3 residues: CASSTRTGSYGYTF. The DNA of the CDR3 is TGTGCCAGCAGTACCAGGACAGGTTCATATGGCTACACCTTC. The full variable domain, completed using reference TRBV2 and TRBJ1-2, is EPEVTQTPSHQVTQMGQEVILRCVPISNHLYFYWYRQILGQKVEFLVSFYNNEISEKSEIFDDQFSVERPDGSNFTLKIRSTKLEDSAMYFCASSTRTGSYGYTFGSGTRLTVV.

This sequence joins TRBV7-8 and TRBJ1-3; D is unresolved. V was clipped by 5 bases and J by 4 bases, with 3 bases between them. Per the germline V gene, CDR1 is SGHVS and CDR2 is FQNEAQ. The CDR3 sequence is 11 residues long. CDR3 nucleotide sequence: TGTGCCAGCAGCCTAGGAAACACCATATATTTT. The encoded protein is CASSLGNTIYF.

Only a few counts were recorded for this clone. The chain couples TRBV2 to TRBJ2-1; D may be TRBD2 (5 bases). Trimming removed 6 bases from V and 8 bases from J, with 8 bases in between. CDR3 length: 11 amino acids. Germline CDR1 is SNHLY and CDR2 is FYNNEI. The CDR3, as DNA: TGTGCCAGCAGACTAGTAGATGAGCAGTTCTTC. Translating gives CASRLVDEQFF.

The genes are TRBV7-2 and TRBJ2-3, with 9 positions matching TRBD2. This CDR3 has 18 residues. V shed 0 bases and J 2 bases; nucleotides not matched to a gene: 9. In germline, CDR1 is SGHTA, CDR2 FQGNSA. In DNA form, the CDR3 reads TGTGCCAGCAGCTTAGCGCGTTCTGCGGGAGGGCACACAGATACGCAGTATTTT. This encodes CASSLARSAGGHTDTQYF.

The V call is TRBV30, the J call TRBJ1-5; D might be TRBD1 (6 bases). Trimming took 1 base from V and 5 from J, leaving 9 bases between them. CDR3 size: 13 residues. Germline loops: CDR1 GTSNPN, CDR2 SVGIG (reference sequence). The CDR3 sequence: CAWSGQGYQPQHF. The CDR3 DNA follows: TGTGCCTGGAGTGGGCAGGGGTATCAGCCCCAGCATTTT.

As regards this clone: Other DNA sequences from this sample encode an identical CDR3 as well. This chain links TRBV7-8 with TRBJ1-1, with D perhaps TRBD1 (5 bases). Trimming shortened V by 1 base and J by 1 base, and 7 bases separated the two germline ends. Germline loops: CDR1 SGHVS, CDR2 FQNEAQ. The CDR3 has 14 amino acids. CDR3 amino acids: CASSLGGQNTEAFF. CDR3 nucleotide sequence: TGTGCCAGCAGCTTAGGAGGACAGAACACTGAAGCTTTCTTT.

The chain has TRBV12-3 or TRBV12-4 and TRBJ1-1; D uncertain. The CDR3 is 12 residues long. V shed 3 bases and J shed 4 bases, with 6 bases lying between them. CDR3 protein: CASSFSGTEAFF. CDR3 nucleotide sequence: TGTGCCAGCAGTTTTAGTGGCACTGAAGCTTTCTTT.

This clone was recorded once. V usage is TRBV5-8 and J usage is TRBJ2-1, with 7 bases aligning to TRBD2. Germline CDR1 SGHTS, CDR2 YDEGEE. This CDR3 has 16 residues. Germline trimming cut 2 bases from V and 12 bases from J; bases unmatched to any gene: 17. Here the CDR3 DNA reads TGTGCCAGCAGCTTCGCGGCTAGCGGCCCTCCTAGGGGGCAGTTCTTC. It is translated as CASSFAASGPPRGQFF.

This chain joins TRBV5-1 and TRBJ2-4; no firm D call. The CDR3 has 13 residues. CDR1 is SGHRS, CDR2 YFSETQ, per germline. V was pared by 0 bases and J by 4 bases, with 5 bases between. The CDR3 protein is CASSLDAKNIQYF. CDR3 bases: TGCGCCAGCAGCTTGGATGCGAAAAACATTCAGTACTTC.

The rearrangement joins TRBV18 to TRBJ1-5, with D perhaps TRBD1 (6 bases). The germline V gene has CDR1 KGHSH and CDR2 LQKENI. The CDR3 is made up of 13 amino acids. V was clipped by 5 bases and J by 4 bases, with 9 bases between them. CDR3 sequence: CASSGQFNQPQHF. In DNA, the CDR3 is TGTGCCAGCTCAGGACAGTTTAATCAGCCCCAGCATTTT.

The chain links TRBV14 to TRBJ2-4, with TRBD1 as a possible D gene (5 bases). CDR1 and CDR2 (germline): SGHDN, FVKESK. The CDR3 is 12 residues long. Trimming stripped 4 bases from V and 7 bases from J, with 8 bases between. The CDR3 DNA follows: TGTGCCAGCAGCCGGCCAGGGAACATTCAGTACTTC. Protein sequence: CASSRPGNIQYF.

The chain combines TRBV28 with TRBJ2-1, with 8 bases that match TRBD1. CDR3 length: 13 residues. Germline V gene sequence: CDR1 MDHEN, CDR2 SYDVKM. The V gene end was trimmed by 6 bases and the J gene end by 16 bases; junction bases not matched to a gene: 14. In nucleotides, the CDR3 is TGTGCCAGCAGCTATTGGGACAGGCAAAACCCCTTCTTC. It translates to CASSYWDRQNPFF.

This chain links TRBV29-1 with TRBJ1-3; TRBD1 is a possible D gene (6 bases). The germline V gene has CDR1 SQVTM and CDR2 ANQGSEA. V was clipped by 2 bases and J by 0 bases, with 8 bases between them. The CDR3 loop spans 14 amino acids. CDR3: CSVERGSSGNTIYF. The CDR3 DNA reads TGCAGCGTTGAAAGGGGGAGCTCTGGAAACACCATATATTTT.

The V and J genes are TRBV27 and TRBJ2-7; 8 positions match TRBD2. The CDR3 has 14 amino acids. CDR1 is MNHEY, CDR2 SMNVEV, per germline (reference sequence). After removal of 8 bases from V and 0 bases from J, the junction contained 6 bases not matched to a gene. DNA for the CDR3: TGTGCCAGCGGGAGAGCGGGAGTCTCCTACGAGCAGTACTTC. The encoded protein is CASGRAGVSYEQYF.